The text below deals with one TCR beta chain. Its antigen is unidentified. All the patients suffered relapse after autologous stem cell transplantation, and brentuximab vedotin exposure differed. This entry is derived from a study of PD-1 blockade in classical Hodgkin lymphoma. Across the whole study: Patients in the cohort were put on intravenous nivolumab, 3 mg/kg every 2 weeks.

Whole-study findings and limits: Complete responders' baseline diversity resembled that of newly diagnosed patients. Relapsed/refractory patients reportedly had the lowest baseline TCR diversity, below newly diagnosed patients, who were below healthy donors.

Profiling relied on immunoSEQ multiplex PCR, and the TCRdb table lists in-frame clones only, not all of them. The sample lists tens of thousands of clones, more than 75% occurring once. The material sequenced was peripheral blood mononuclear cells (PBMCs), taken before the second cycle of nivolumab. This sequence originates from a human donor with classical Hodgkin lymphoma.

CDR3 in amino acids: CASSALPGRMGYNYGYTF. The CDR3 DNA reads as TGTGCCAGCAGTGCCCTCCCGGGCCGTATGGGCTATAACTATGGCTACACCTTC. The chain joins TRBV27 to TRBJ1-2; D call uncertain. Deletions cut 5 bases from V and 1 base from J, with 23 bases between. This CDR3 is built from 18 residues. CDR1 is MNHEY, CDR2 SMNVEV, per germline (reference sequence).